These 26 T cell receptor beta chains came from one sample sequenced in a study of blood T cell repertoires in COVID-19. Generated by immunoSEQ multiplex PCR, the TCRdb table keeps only in-frame clones and is missing some. This sample has some 150,000 clones, with around nine tenths found just once. Sequenced material: peripheral blood. The receptors here all came from a man between 65 and 85 years old with acute or convalescent COVID-19.

The gene calls are TRBV18 and TRBJ1-3; 10 bases align to TRBD1. The CDR3 covers 20 residues. V was clipped by 2 bases and J by 2 bases; unmatched bases: 15. The V gene's germline CDR1 is KGHSH and CDR2 LQKENI. In DNA, the CDR3 is TGTGCCAGCTCACCAGGTGGGACAGGGGCATCACGTATGGCTGGAAACACCATATATTTT. This sequence encodes CASSPGGTGASRMAGNTIYF. Together with reference TRBV18 and TRBJ1-3, the CDR3 gives the full variable domain: NAGVMQNPRHLVRRRGQEARLRCSPMKGHSHVYWYRQLPEEGLKFMVYLQKENIIDESGMPKERFSAEFPKEGPSILRIQQVVRGDSAAYFCASSPGGTGASRMAGNTIYFGEGSWLTVV.

This clone has only a few counts. The J gene is TRBJ2-5, the V gene TRBV10-3, with a possible D match to TRBD1 (5 bases). CDR1 is ENHRY and CDR2 is SYGVKD in the germline V gene. This CDR3 comprises 12 residues. The V and J ends lost 8 bases and 1 base respectively, with 8 bases between them. The CDR3 protein is CAIGAVQETQYF. The CDR3 nucleotides are TGTGCCATCGGGGCAGTCCAAGAGACCCAGTACTTC.

The chain joins TRBV11-3 to TRBJ2-7, with D possibly being TRBD1 (5 bases). From germline, CDR1 is SGHNT and CDR2 YENEEA. This CDR3 is built from 14 residues. V was pared by 5 bases and J by 0 bases, with 11 bases between. Here the CDR3 reads CASSPTGFSYEQYF. The DNA of the CDR3 is TGTGCCAGCAGCCCAACAGGCTTCTCCTACGAGCAGTACTTC.

In its sample, this clone was seen once. This chain joins TRBV5-1 and TRBJ2-5; TRBD2 matches 7 bases. Germline CDR1 and CDR2: SGHRS and YFSETQ. V was clipped by 4 bases and J by 5 bases; unmatched bases: 5. This CDR3 is 13 amino acids long. CDR3 loop: CASSPSGGETQYF. The CDR3 DNA is TGCGCCAGCAGCCCTAGCGGAGGGGAGACCCAGTACTTC.

The chain has TRBV14 and TRBJ1-2; D is perhaps TRBD1 (6 bases). Germline CDR1 reads SGHDN; CDR2 reads FVKESK. The germline V and J ends were trimmed by 0 bases and 6 bases, with 17 bases remaining between them. CDR3 length equals 16 residues. The CDR3 loop reads CASSQDGIRGPDGYTF. CDR3 sequence (DNA): TGTGCCAGCAGCCAAGATGGGATCAGGGGTCCGGATGGCTACACCTTC.

The chain carries TRBV2 and TRBJ2-5; 8 bases map to TRBD2. V shed 10 bases and J 2 bases; nucleotides not matched to a gene: 12. This CDR3 has 15 residues. CDR1 SNHLY and CDR2 FYNNEI come from the germline V gene. This CDR3 is CATQPPGTRQETQYF. Here the CDR3 DNA reads TGTGCCACCCAACCCCCGGGGACTAGGCAAGAGACCCAGTACTTC.

The V call is TRBV27, the J call TRBJ1-2; 9 bases line up with TRBD1. V trimming: 2 bases; J trimming: 3 bases; junction bases outside the gene matches: 7. The CDR3 is made up of 16 amino acids. Germline V lookup: CDR1 MNHEY, CDR2 SMNVEV (reference sequence). The CDR3 loop reads CASSLLGQGRHYGYTF. CDR3 coding DNA: TGTGCCAGCAGTTTACTGGGACAGGGAAGGCACTATGGCTACACCTTC.

This clone showed up just a few times. V and J are TRBV30 and TRBJ2-6, with D perhaps TRBD1 (6 bases). This CDR3 has 14 amino acids. Germline CDR1 and CDR2: GTSNPN and SVGIG (reference sequence). Trimming took 8 bases from V and 2 from J, leaving 13 bases between them. The CDR3 is CAQHNRAGANVLTF. As DNA, the CDR3 is TGTGCCCAACATAACAGGGCTGGGGCCAACGTCCTGACTTTC.

This clone has only a few counts. The V gene is TRBV25-1, the J gene TRBJ2-7; a possible D gene is TRBD1 (5 bases). Germline lookup yields CDR1 MGHDK and CDR2 SYGVNS. This CDR3 region has 15 residues. The V and J ends lost 1 base and 2 bases respectively, with 12 bases between them. The CDR3, as DNA: TGTGCCAGCAGTGAATTTAAACAGGATCCCTACGAGCAGTACTTC. It is translated as CASSEFKQDPYEQYF.

The CDR3 nucleotides read TGTGCCAGCAGCTCTGATACAGGGGCCGCGAACACTGAAGCTTTCTTT. Its translation is CASSSDTGAANTEAFF. The V gene is TRBV7-3, the J gene TRBJ1-1, with 7 bases matching TRBD1. CDR3 length equals 16 residues. V shed 4 bases, J shed 1 base, and the junction held 9 bases outside the gene matches. CDR1 and CDR2 (germline): SGHTA, FQGTGA.

For this clone: This could be a read error, since a much larger clone is one nucleotide away. Other nucleotide sequences from this sample produce the same CDR3. The chain combines TRBV16 with TRBJ1-4; 9 nucleotides agree with TRBD1. This CDR3 region has 15 residues. Germline loops: CDR1 KGHSY, CDR2 FQNENV. The CDR3 nucleotides are TGTGCTAGCAGCCCCGGCGGGACAGGGAATGAAAAACTGTTTTTT. It specifies CASSPGGTGNEKLFF. Full variable domain (outside the CDR3, taken from reference TRBV16 and TRBJ1-4): GEEVAQTPKHLVRGEGQKAKLYCAPIKGHSYVFWYQQVLKNEFKFLISFQNENVFDETGMPKERFSAKCLPNSPCSLEIQATKLEDSAVYFCASSPGGTGNEKLFFGSGTQLSVL.

V gene TRBV12-5 combines with J gene TRBJ1-1; TRBD1 agrees at 9 bases. CDR3 length equals 13 residues. V shed 7 bases, J shed 6 bases, and the junction held 6 bases outside the gene matches. CDR1 is LGHNT and CDR2 is FRNRAP in the germline V gene. Here the CDR3 reads CASDPGQGAEAFF. The DNA of the CDR3 is TGTGCTAGTGATCCGGGACAGGGAGCTGAAGCTTTCTTT.

The V gene is TRBV5-5, the J gene TRBJ2-4, with D maybe TRBD2 (6 bases). The CDR3 loop spans 14 amino acids. Per the germline V gene, CDR1 is SGHKS and CDR2 is YYEKEE (reference sequence). Between the trimmed V and J ends, which lost 7 bases and 0 bases, there was a span of 11 bases. CDR3 region: CASVPGLAKNIQYF. Written as DNA, the CDR3 is TGTGCCAGCGTTCCGGGACTAGCCAAAAACATTCAGTACTTC.

The chain links TRBV18 to TRBJ1-5; D ambiguous. Germline lookup yields CDR1 KGHSH and CDR2 LQKENI. V was cut by 1 base and J by 8 bases, with 12 bases left in between. The CDR3 covers 14 residues. This chain's CDR3 is CASSPQPRSEPQHF. Written as DNA, the CDR3 is TGTGCCAGCTCACCACAGCCCCGGTCGGAGCCCCAGCATTTT.

The rearrangement uses TRBV6-5 and TRBJ2-3; TRBD2 might be the D (6 bases). The V end lost 3 bases, the J end lost 0 bases, and 7 bases lay between the germline ends. The CDR3 covers 14 residues. CDR1 is MNHEY and CDR2 is SVGAGI in the germline V gene. CDR3 sequence: CASSYRGSTDTQYF. CDR3 coding DNA: TGTGCCAGCAGTTATCGGGGGAGCACAGATACGCAGTATTTT.

The chain uses TRBV7-9 and TRBJ1-4; D uncertain. This CDR3 is built from 14 residues. Trimming left V 4 bases short and J 6 bases short, with 12 bases between. Germline V gene sequence: CDR1 SEHNR, CDR2 FQNEAQ (reference sequence). The CDR3 loop is CASSWVGRDEKLFF. CDR3 coding DNA: TGTGCCAGCAGCTGGGTAGGGCGGGATGAAAAACTGTTTTTT.

The V gene is TRBV5-5, the J gene TRBJ1-1; D is uncertain. Looked up from germline, CDR1 is SGHKS and CDR2 is YYEKEE (reference sequence). CDR3 length: 14 amino acids. The V end lost 1 base, the J end lost 4 bases, and 11 bases lay between the germline ends. The CDR3 DNA reads TGTGCCAGCAGCTTGATCCCTGGAGGCACTGAAGCTTTCTTT. Translating gives CASSLIPGGTEAFF.

J is TRBJ1-1 and V is TRBV28, with D uncertain. Trimming took off 5 bases at V and 5 bases at J, with 9 bases between the two ends. The CDR3 contains 12 residues. Germline CDR1 MDHEN, CDR2 SYDVKM. The CDR3 nucleotides are TGTGCCAGCAGTGGGAGTTATACTGAAGCTTTCTTT. This encodes CASSGSYTEAFF.

The V gene is TRBV24-1, the J gene TRBJ1-5; 9 nucleotides line up with TRBD1. Germline CDR1 and CDR2: KGHDR and SFDVKD. This CDR3 contains 14 residues. Trimming cost V 3 bases and J 6 bases; bases outside gene matches: 2. The CDR3 DNA sequence: TGTGCCACCAGTGATGACAGGGGGTTTCAGCCCCAGCATTTT. This encodes CATSDDRGFQPQHF.

Details on this clone: Other DNA sequences of this sample code for an identical CDR3. The CDR3 DNA is TGTGCCAGCAGTCTCCGACAGGGCTATGGCTACACCTTC. Amino acids: CASSLRQGYGYTF. V gene TRBV27 combines with J gene TRBJ1-2, with 7 bases fitting TRBD1. V lost 5 bases, J lost 4 bases, and 4 bases stayed unmatched. This CDR3 has 13 amino acids. CDR1 is MNHEY, CDR2 SMNVEV, per germline (reference sequence).

This sequence joins TRBV5-1 and TRBJ1-2, with D unresolved. This CDR3 has 15 residues. CDR1 is SGHRS, CDR2 YFSETQ, per germline. With 0 bases removed from V and 7 bases from J, the gap between germline ends came to 16 bases. CDR3 nucleotide sequence: TGCGCCAGCAGCTTGGGAAACGCCCAGGATGGTGGCTACACCTTC. Its translation: CASSLGNAQDGGYTF. Looking up the rest from reference TRBV5-1 and TRBJ1-2 gives the full variable domain: KAGVTQTPRYLIKTRGQQVTLSCSPISGHRSVSWYQQTPGQGLQFLFEYFSETQRNKGNFPGRFSGRQFSNSRSEMNVSTLELGDSALYLCASSLGNAQDGGYTFGSGTRLTVV.

The chain combines TRBV19 with TRBJ2-1; 8 positions match TRBD1. The junction had 8 bases not matched to a gene; V was cut back by 3 bases and J by 7 bases. This CDR3 spans 15 amino acids. In germline, CDR1 is LNHDA, CDR2 SQIVND (reference sequence). CDR3 region: CASSILAGGRNEQFF. The DNA of the CDR3 is TGTGCCAGTAGTATTTTGGCAGGGGGCAGGAATGAGCAGTTCTTC.

The chain uses TRBV18 and TRBJ2-7; 7 nucleotides align to TRBD1. The CDR3 runs 13 residues. With 1 base clipped from V and 5 bases from J, the junction kept 2 bases outside the gene matches. Germline CDR1 KGHSH, CDR2 LQKENI. CDR3: CASSPRGTDEQYF. The DNA for the CDR3 is TGTGCCAGCTCACCACGTGGGACAGACGAGCAGTACTTC.

V is TRBV6-6 and J is TRBJ1-2; 7 bases line up with TRBD1. Trimming removed 6 bases from V and 3 bases from J; junction bases left unmatched: 7. The length of the CDR3 is 14 residues. Germline lookup yields CDR1 MNHNY and CDR2 SVGAGI (reference sequence). The CDR3: CASRSTGAHYGYTF. CDR3 bases: TGTGCCAGCAGAAGCACAGGGGCCCACTATGGCTACACCTTC.

The chain is built from TRBV19 and TRBJ2-3, with D perhaps matching TRBD1 (6 bases). CDR1 and CDR2 (germline): LNHDA, SQIVND (reference sequence). Trimming stripped 4 bases from V and 4 bases from J, with 24 bases between. The CDR3 has 18 amino acids. The CDR3 sequence: CASSTLPLSGEGADTQYF. The CDR3 coding sequence is TGTGCCAGTAGTACCCTCCCCTTATCAGGGGAAGGTGCAGATACGCAGTATTTT.

V gene TRBV3-1 (or the pseudogene TRBV3-2) combines with J gene TRBJ2-1, with 7 bases aligning to TRBD2. The trim removed 1 base at V and 5 bases at J, leaving 5 bases unmatched. Germline assignment: CDR1 LGHDT and CDR2 YNNKEL (reference sequence). The CDR3 contains 15 residues. The CDR3 sequence is CASSQGGGADNEQFF. The CDR3 DNA follows: TGTGCCAGCAGCCAAGGGGGAGGGGCCGACAATGAGCAGTTCTTC.